This TCR beta chain was captured by sequencing in a study of blood T cell repertoires in COVID-19. Whole-study context: The United States, Italy and Spain provided the acute and convalescent COVID-19 samples. The analysed material was cDNA or gDNA that came from T cells, B-cell-depleted T cells, or PBMCs.

The V gene's germline CDR1 is SGHNT and CDR2 YYREEE (reference sequence). The CDR3 is 15 amino acids. Trimming left V 3 bases short and J 0 bases short, with 13 bases between. As processed by the authors: Amplified reference gene primers provided the basis for estimating nucleated cell counts. The protocol was immunoSEQ multiplex PCR, while the TCRdb copy is restricted to in-frame clones and leaves out a portion. V and J calls and clone size come straight from that table; D and trimming were deduced from the DNA. The sample shows approximately 13,000 clones, approximately 88% of them seen only once. The chain is built from TRBV5-4 and TRBJ2-7; possibly TRBD2 for D (6 bases). Sequencing used peripheral blood. This TCR derives from a human donor with active COVID-19. The donor label of this sample is uncertain. The CDR3 here is CASSWGTGVSYEQYF. The DNA for the CDR3 is TGTGCCAGCAGCTGGGGGACGGGAGTCTCCTACGAGCAGTACTTC.